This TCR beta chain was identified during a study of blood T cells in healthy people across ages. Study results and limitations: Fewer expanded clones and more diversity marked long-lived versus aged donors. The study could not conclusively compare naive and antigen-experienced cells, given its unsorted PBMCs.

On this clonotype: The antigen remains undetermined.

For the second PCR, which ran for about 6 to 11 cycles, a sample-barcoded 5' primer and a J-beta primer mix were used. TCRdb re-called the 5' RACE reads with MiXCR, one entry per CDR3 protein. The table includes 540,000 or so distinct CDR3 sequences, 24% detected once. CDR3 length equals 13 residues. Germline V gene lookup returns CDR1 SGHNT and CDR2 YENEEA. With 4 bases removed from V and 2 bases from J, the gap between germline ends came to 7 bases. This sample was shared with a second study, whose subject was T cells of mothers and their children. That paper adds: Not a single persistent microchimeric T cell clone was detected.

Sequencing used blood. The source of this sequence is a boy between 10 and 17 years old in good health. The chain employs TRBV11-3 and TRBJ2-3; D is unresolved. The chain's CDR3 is CASSSLLTDTQYF. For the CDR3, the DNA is TGTGCCAGCAGCTCACTCCTCACAGATACGCAGTATTTT.